The following is a T cell receptor beta chain sequence with its context. This clonotype was counted between two and nine times. Its antigen remains undetermined. Qualities for individual bases were not recorded, and no much larger clone is one base off. Taken from the germline V gene (reference sequence), the CDR1 and CDR2 loops are DFQATT and SNEGSKA. The CDR3 goes from the cysteine to the phenylalanine over 14 residues. Only the CDR3 DNA is retained, 42 bases long and in frame from the first base. V and J lose 6 bases and 1 base, and a span of 16 bases separates them. Library prep was done by PCR. Sequencing relied on an Illumina HiSeq 2500. To normalize quantification of the TCRbeta repertoire, the TCR libraries were built with molecular barcoding that relied on unique molecular identifiers. TCRdb trimmed the raw reads at Q25, called clones with MiXCR and kept productive beta chains. Under each unique CDR3 protein, matching rows form one entry showing the most common genes and DNA. Counted in this sample were approximately 500,000 distinct CDR3 sequences; roughly 27% of them appeared once. The top ten hold approximately 39% of the sample.

The treatment or condition label of this sample denotes: allogeneic hematopoietic cell transplantation with graft depleted of TCRalphabeta T cells and CD19 B cells. Transplant recipients were children who received TCRalphabeta/CD19-depleted allogeneic hematopoietic cell grafts. This sample is part of a study of T-cell reconstitution after alpha-beta-depleted transplantation in children listed by TCRdb under 2016. Describing the broader study: T-cell immune reconstitution after TCRalphabeta/CD19-depleted allogeneic hematopoietic cell transplantation in children was quantitatively tracked in the study by means of TCR repertoire profiling. Beyond this particular receptor, the publication reports: Over the following months the frequencies of hyperexpanded clones went down, and after one year T-cell counts and TCRbeta diversity were mostly credited to newly produced T cells. About two months after transplant, the apparently early recovery of alphabetaT-cell counts reportedly depended on just several hundred clones that had expanded rapidly and came from non-depleted graft cells. In some patients, high TCRbeta diversity at day 60 was attributed to recipient T cells and intrathymic progenitors that had survived conditioning.

This receptor was obtained from a boy under three years old with Wiskott-Aldrich syndrome, due to receive a stem cell transplant. The V and J genes are TRBV20-1 and TRBJ2-7; TRBD1 could be the D gene, as 5 bases match. The source was PBMCs, collected before TCRalphabeta/CD19-depleted stem cell transplant. The CDR3 amino acid sequence is: CSAVWQGGSYEQYF. The nucleotide sequence reads TGCAGTGCCGTTTGGCAGGGTGGGTCCTACGAGCAGTACTTC.